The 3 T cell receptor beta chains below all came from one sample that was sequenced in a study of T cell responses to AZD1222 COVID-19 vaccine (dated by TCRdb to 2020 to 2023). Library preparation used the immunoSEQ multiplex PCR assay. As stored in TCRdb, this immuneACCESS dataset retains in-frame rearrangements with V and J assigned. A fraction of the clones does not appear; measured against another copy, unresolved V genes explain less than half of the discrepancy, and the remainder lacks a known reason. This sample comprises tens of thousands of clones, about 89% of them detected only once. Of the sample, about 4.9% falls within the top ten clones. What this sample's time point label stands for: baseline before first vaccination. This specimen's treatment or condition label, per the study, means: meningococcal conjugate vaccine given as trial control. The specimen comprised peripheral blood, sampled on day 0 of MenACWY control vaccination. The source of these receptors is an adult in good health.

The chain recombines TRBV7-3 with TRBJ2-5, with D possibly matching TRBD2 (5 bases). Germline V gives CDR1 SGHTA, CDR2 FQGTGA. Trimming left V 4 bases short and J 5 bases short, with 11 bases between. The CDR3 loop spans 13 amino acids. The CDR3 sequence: CASSYSSQETQYF. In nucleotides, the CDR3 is TGTGCCAGCAGCTATTCTAGCCAGGAGACCCAGTACTTC.

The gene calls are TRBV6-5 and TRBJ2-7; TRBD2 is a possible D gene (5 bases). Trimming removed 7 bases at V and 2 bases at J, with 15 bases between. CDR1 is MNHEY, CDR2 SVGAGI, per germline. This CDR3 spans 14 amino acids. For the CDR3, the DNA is TGTGCCAGCATCAACGGGATACCACCCTACGAGCAGTACTTC. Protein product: CASINGIPPYEQYF.

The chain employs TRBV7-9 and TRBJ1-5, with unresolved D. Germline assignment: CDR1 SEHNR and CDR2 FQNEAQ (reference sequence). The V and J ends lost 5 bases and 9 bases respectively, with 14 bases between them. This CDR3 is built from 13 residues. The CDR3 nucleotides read TGTGCCAGCAGCACACCCGACCCGGGGCCCCAGCATTTT. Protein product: CASSTPDPGPQHF.